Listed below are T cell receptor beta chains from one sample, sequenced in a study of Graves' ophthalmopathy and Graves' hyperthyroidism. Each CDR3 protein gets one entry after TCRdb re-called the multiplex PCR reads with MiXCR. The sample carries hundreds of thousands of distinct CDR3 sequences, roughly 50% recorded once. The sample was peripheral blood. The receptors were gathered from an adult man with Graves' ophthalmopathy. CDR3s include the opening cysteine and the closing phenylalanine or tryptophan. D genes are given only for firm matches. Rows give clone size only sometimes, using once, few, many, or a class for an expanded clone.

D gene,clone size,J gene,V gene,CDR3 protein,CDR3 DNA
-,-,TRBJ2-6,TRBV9,CASSAPSGANVLTF,TGTGCCAGCAGCGCCCCCTCTGGGGCCAACGTCCTGACTTTC
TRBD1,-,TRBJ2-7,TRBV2,CASTPPGQGAEQYF,TGTGCCAGCACCCCACCGGGACAGGGGGCCGAGCAGTACTTC
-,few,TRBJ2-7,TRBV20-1,CSARTTDSYEQYF,TGCAGTGCTAGGACGACAGACTCCTACGAGCAGTACTTC
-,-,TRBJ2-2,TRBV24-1,CATSSTGGANTGELLF,TGTGCCACCAGTAGTACGGGGGGCGCGAACACCGGGGAGCTGCTTTTT
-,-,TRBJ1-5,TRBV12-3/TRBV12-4,CASRGTLANQPQHF,TGTGCCAGCAGGGGGACTCTCGCCAATCAGCCCCAGCATTTT
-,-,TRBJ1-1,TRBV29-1,CSVGQTAGGTEAFF,TGCAGCGTTGGACAGACCGCGGGTGGCACTGAAGCTTTCTTT
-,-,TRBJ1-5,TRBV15,CTTSRDLVVQPQHF,TGTACCACCAGCAGAGATCTAGTCGTTCAGCCCCAGCATTTT
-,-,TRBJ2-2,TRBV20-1,CSASSGDTGELFF,TGCAGTGCTAGCTCGGGGGACACCGGGGAGCTGTTTTTT
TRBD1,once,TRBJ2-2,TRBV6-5,CASKGQGGTGELFF,TGTGCCAGCAAGGGACAGGGGGGCACCGGGGAGCTGTTTTTT
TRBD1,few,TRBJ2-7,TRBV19,CASRPSFRQGNSGEQYF,TGTGCCAGTAGGCCGTCGTTCCGACAGGGGAATTCTGGGGAGCAGTACTTC
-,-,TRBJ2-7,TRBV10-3,CAISAAARSYEQYF,TGTGCCATCAGTGCGGCAGCCCGCTCCTACGAGCAGTACTTC
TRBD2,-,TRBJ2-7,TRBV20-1,CSAILGLAYEQYF,TGCAGTGCTATACTGGGACTAGCCTACGAGCAGTACTTC
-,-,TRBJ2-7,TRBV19,CASPIGGRAYEQYF,TGTGCCAGTCCCATAGGGGGGCGAGCCTACGAGCAGTACTTC
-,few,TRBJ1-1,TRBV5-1,CASSQGSGTEAFF,TGCGCCAGCAGCCAAGGGTCGGGGACTGAAGCTTTCTTT
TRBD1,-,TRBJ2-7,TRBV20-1,CSATGQGTYEQYF,TGCAGTGCCACAGGACAGGGAACCTACGAGCAGTACTTC
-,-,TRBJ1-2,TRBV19,CASKGGDTNYGYTF,TGTGCCAGTAAGGGAGGGGATACTAACTATGGCTACACCTTC
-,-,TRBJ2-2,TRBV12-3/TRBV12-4,CASSLRGANTGELFF,TGTGCCAGCAGTTTAAGGGGGGCGAACACCGGGGAGCTGTTTTTT
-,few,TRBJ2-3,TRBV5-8,CASSLWVTGPGDTQYF,TGTGCCAGCAGCTTATGGGTGACAGGTCCAGGAGATACGCAGTATTTT
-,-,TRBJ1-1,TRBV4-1,CASSQVGGGAYTEAFF,TGCGCCAGCAGCCAAGTCGGCGGGGGGGCGTATACTGAAGCTTTCTTT
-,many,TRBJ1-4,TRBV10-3,CAIRRQLF,TGTGCCATAAGGCGACAGCTTTTT
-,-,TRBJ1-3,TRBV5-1,CASSPILSGNTIYF,TGCGCCAGCAGCCCAATTCTCTCTGGAAACACCATATATTTT
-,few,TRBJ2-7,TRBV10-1,CASSETGAQIYEQYF,TGCGCCAGCAGTGAGACCGGGGCGCAAATCTACGAGCAGTACTTC
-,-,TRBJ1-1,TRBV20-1,CSARDHLGTEAFF,TGCAGTGCTAGAGATCATTTAGGAACTGAAGCTTTCTTT
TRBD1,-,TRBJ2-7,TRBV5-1,CASSLDDRGYEQYF,TGCGCCAGCAGCTTGGATGACAGGGGCTACGAGCAGTACTTC
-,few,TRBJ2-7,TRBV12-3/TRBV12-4,CASSLAHASDSGYEQYF,TGTGCCAGCAGTTTAGCTCATGCTAGCGATTCGGGGTACGAGCAGTACTTC
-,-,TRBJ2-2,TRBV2,CASSEQGMAGELFF,TGTGCCAGCAGTGAACAGGGGATGGCCGGGGAGCTGTTTTTT
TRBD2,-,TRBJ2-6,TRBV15,CATSSGRGAGANVLTF,TGTGCCACCAGCAGTGGACGGGGGGCTGGGGCCAACGTCCTGACTTTC
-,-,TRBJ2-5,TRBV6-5,CASSYSIPGETQYF,TGTGCCAGCAGTTACTCGATTCCAGGCGAGACCCAGTACTTC
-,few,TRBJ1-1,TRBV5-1,CASSSRLNTEAFF,TGCGCCAGCAGCTCCAGGCTCAACACTGAAGCTTTCTTT
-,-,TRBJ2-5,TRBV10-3,CASSYSPKFRLQETQYF,TGTGCCAGCAGTTACTCTCCGAAGTTCCGCCTCCAAGAGACCCAGTACTTC
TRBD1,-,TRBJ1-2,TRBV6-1,CASSYRQGYGYTF,TGTGCCAGCAGTTATAGACAGGGGTATGGCTACACCTTC
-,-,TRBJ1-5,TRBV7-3,CASSLADSNQPQHF,TGCGCCAGCAGCTTGGCTGACAGTAATCAGCCCCAGCATTTT
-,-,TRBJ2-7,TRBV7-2,CASSFRAAVSSYEQYF,TGTGCCAGCAGCTTTAGAGCGGCGGTCAGCTCCTACGAGCAGTACTTC
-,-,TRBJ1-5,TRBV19,CASSIYLKTGWGNQPQHF,TGTGCCAGTAGTATCTATCTCAAGACGGGATGGGGAAATCAGCCCCAGCATTTT
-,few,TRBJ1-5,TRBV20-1,CSASEGNQPQHF,TGCAGTGCTAGTGAAGGTAATCAGCCCCAGCATTTT
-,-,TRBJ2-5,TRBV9,CASSVGEVDRKETQYF,TGTGCCAGCAGCGTAGGGGAGGTGGATAGGAAGGAGACCCAGTACTTC
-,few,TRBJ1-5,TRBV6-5,CASSYSGRSNQPQHF,TGTGCCAGCAGTTACTCGGGCAGGAGCAATCAGCCCCAGCATTTT